Listed below are T cell receptor beta chains from one sample, sequenced in a study of T cells in narcolepsy. The repertoire was sequenced with immunoSEQ multiplex PCR; TCRdb's copy has only in-frame clones and lacks some. Among more than 20,000 clones, under 95% were seen once, and the ten largest hold approximately 1%. Sequencing input: CD45RA- memory CD4+ T cells from PBMCs. These receptors were taken from a human donor with narcolepsy. Each CDR3 is given with its conserved first and last residue. D genes are given only for firm matches. Rows give clone size only sometimes, using once, few, many, or a class for an expanded clone.

clone_size: NA; j_call: TRBJ2-1; v_call: TRBV4-1; d_call: NA; cdr3_aa: CASSQDSSGVGNEQFF; cdr3_nt: TGCGCCAGCAGCCAAGATAGTTCAGGGGTCGGCAATGAGCAGTTCTTC
clone_size: NA; j_call: TRBJ1-4; v_call: TRBV19; d_call: NA; cdr3_aa: CASSIVGLNEKLFF; cdr3_nt: TGTGCCAGTAGTATAGTCGGGCTTAATGAAAAACTGTTTTTT
clone_size: NA; j_call: TRBJ1-1; v_call: TRBV6-5; d_call: NA; cdr3_aa: CASSYEGRTEAFF; cdr3_nt: TGTGCCAGCAGTTACGAAGGGAGGACTGAAGCTTTCTTT
clone_size: NA; j_call: TRBJ2-5; v_call: TRBV7-8; d_call: NA; cdr3_aa: CASSLLDQETQYF; cdr3_nt: TGTGCCAGCAGCTTACTCGACCAAGAGACCCAGTACTTC
clone_size: NA; j_call: TRBJ2-1; v_call: TRBV2; d_call: NA; cdr3_aa: CASRRIYNEQFF; cdr3_nt: TGTGCCAGCAGACGGATTTACAATGAGCAGTTCTTC
clone_size: NA; j_call: TRBJ2-4; v_call: TRBV15; d_call: NA; cdr3_aa: CATSRDIAKNIQYF; cdr3_nt: TGTGCCACCAGCAGAGATATAGCCAAAAACATTCAGTACTTC
clone_size: NA; j_call: TRBJ2-7; v_call: TRBV6-5; d_call: NA; cdr3_aa: CASSPTGTYEQYF; cdr3_nt: TGTGCCAGCAGCCCGACAGGAACCTACGAGCAGTACTTC
clone_size: NA; j_call: TRBJ1-2; v_call: TRBV21-1; d_call: NA; cdr3_aa: CASFLEKRTPMRYGYTF; cdr3_nt: TGTGCCAGCTTTTTGGAAAAGAGGACCCCTATGAGGTATGGCTACACCTTC
clone_size: NA; j_call: TRBJ1-6; v_call: TRBV28; d_call: TRBD1; cdr3_aa: CASSLLQGYRSPLHF; cdr3_nt: TGTGCCAGCAGTTTATTACAGGGGTATCGATCACCCCTCCACTTT
clone_size: NA; j_call: TRBJ2-1; v_call: TRBV15; d_call: NA; cdr3_aa: CATSRFPYNEQFF; cdr3_nt: TGTGCCACCAGCAGGTTCCCCTACAATGAGCAGTTCTTC
clone_size: NA; j_call: TRBJ2-7; v_call: TRBV7-2; d_call: NA; cdr3_aa: CASSLAPWPDEQYF; cdr3_nt: TGTGCCAGCAGCTTAGCGCCTTGGCCAGACGAGCAGTACTTC
clone_size: NA; j_call: TRBJ1-4; v_call: TRBV7-2; d_call: NA; cdr3_aa: CASSLRLAGKLFF; cdr3_nt: TGTGCCAGCAGCTTAAGGTTGGCGGGAAAACTGTTTTTT
clone_size: once; j_call: TRBJ2-1; v_call: TRBV5-4; d_call: TRBD2; cdr3_aa: CASSLGLAGGWGNNEQFF; cdr3_nt: TGTGCCAGCAGCTTGGGACTAGCGGGAGGATGGGGAAACAATGAGCAGTTCTTC
clone_size: NA; j_call: TRBJ1-2; v_call: TRBV2; d_call: NA; cdr3_aa: CASSETGLYGYTF; cdr3_nt: TGTGCCAGCAGTGAAACGGGTCTCTATGGCTACACCTTC
clone_size: NA; j_call: TRBJ2-7; v_call: TRBV11-1; d_call: TRBD2; cdr3_aa: CASSLGRTSGSTYEQYF; cdr3_nt: TGTGCCAGCAGCTTAGGTCGGACTAGCGGGTCCACCTACGAGCAGTACTTC
clone_size: NA; j_call: TRBJ2-7; v_call: TRBV7-9; d_call: NA; cdr3_aa: CASSLSTLGLKRPYEQYF; cdr3_nt: TGTGCCAGCAGCTTATCGACCCTCGGGCTAAAAAGGCCCTACGAGCAGTACTTC
clone_size: NA; j_call: TRBJ1-4; v_call: TRBV18; d_call: TRBD1; cdr3_aa: CASNPGTDEKLFF; cdr3_nt: TGTGCCAGCAATCCCGGGACAGATGAAAAACTGTTTTTT
clone_size: NA; j_call: TRBJ1-2; v_call: TRBV6-5; d_call: NA; cdr3_aa: CASRPSTGANYGYTF; cdr3_nt: TGTGCCAGCCGTCCTTCGACAGGAGCTAACTATGGCTACACCTTC
clone_size: NA; j_call: TRBJ2-7; v_call: TRBV18; d_call: NA; cdr3_aa: CASSPLGGNEQYF; cdr3_nt: TGTGCCAGCTCACCCCTTGGGGGGAACGAGCAGTACTTC
clone_size: NA; j_call: TRBJ2-4; v_call: TRBV6-1; d_call: NA; cdr3_aa: CASSEEAGGFTSKNIQYF; cdr3_nt: TGTGCCAGCAGTGAAGAGGCAGGGGGGTTTACGTCCAAAAACATTCAGTACTTC
clone_size: NA; j_call: TRBJ2-7; v_call: TRBV7-6; d_call: NA; cdr3_aa: CASSLAPDEQYF; cdr3_nt: TGTGCCAGCAGCTTAGCACCCGACGAGCAGTACTTC
clone_size: NA; j_call: TRBJ2-7; v_call: TRBV4-3; d_call: TRBD2; cdr3_aa: CASSQEWGGTSGYEQYF; cdr3_nt: TGCGCCAGCAGCCAAGAATGGGGTGGGACTAGCGGGTACGAGCAGTACTTC
clone_size: NA; j_call: TRBJ1-5; v_call: TRBV19; d_call: TRBD1; cdr3_aa: CASWDRGRRGNQPQHF; cdr3_nt: TGTGCCAGTTGGGACAGGGGGCGAAGAGGCAATCAGCCCCAGCATTTT
clone_size: NA; j_call: TRBJ2-1; v_call: TRBV15; d_call: NA; cdr3_aa: CATSRDRVGEQFF; cdr3_nt: TGTGCCACCAGCAGAGATCGCGTGGGTGAGCAGTTCTTC
clone_size: NA; j_call: TRBJ2-5; v_call: TRBV7-2; d_call: NA; cdr3_aa: CASSLGGVTQETQYF; cdr3_nt: TGTGCCAGCAGCTTAGGAGGGGTGACCCAAGAGACCCAGTACTTC
clone_size: NA; j_call: TRBJ1-4; v_call: TRBV6-6; d_call: NA; cdr3_aa: CASRPGATNEKLFF; cdr3_nt: TGTGCCAGCAGGCCAGGAGCAACTAATGAAAAACTGTTTTTT
clone_size: NA; j_call: TRBJ2-5; v_call: TRBV5-6; d_call: NA; cdr3_aa: CASSLRGAEETQYF; cdr3_nt: TGTGCCAGCAGCTTGAGGGGAGCGGAGGAGACCCAGTACTTC